The 20 T cell receptor beta chains listed next were all sequenced from one sample in a study of blood T cells in healthy people across ages. Next came a second PCR, run for roughly 6 to 11 cycles, which used a sample-barcoded 5' primer along with a J-beta primer mix. TCRdb re-called the 5' RACE reads through MiXCR, storing one row per CDR3 protein. The repertoire consists of over a million distinct CDR3 sequences, with around 45% occurring once and the leading ten covering approximately 17%. The sample comprised blood. The receptors come from a woman aged 55-75 years in good health.

The chain uses TRBV4-1 and TRBJ2-1, with 12 bases identical to TRBD1. Germline CDR1 MGHRA, CDR2 YSYEKL. The CDR3 sequence is 15 residues long. The junction had 3 bases not matched to a gene; V was cut back by 0 bases and J by 9 bases. CDR3 region: CASSQEGTGGIEQFF. CDR3 nucleotide sequence: TGCGCCAGCAGCCAAGAAGGGACAGGGGGCATTGAGCAGTTCTTC.

This chain links TRBV7-9 with TRBJ2-3; 7 positions agree with TRBD2. Looked up from germline, CDR1 is SEHNR and CDR2 is FQNEAQ (reference sequence). The V gene end was trimmed by 5 bases and the J gene end by 1 base; junction bases not matched to a gene: 9. The CDR3 totals 16 residues. This CDR3 reads CASSALWAGGTDTQYF. The CDR3 DNA reads TGTGCCAGCAGCGCCCTTTGGGCGGGAGGCACAGATACGCAGTATTTT.

This sequence joins TRBV6-5 and TRBJ2-5; 7 positions match TRBD2. The CDR3 loop spans 14 amino acids. The junction had 11 bases not matched to a gene; V was cut back by 2 bases and J by 11 bases. The germline V gene has CDR1 MNHEY and CDR2 SVGAGI. In DNA form, the CDR3 reads TGTGCCAGCAGTTACGGGGACTACAGCAATGAGCAGTACTTC. This gives the protein CASSYGDYSNEQYF.

V and J are TRBV5-5 and TRBJ2-3, with a tentative D call TRBD1 (7 bases). Germline-derived CDR1 and CDR2 are SGHKS and YYEKEE (reference sequence). The CDR3 length is 16 residues. Trimming cost V 1 base and J 3 bases, with 15 bases left between them. Written as DNA, the CDR3 is TGTGCCAGCAGCTTGTGGGCAGGGGGGAGGACAGATACGCAGTATTTT. Amino acid sequence: CASSLWAGGRTDTQYF.

This clonotype showed up many times. The chain employs TRBV29-1 and TRBJ2-7, with D unresolved. The V gene's germline CDR1 is SQVTM and CDR2 ANQGSEA. The germline V and J ends were trimmed by 3 bases and 2 bases, with 5 bases remaining between them. The CDR3 covers 11 residues. Written as DNA, the CDR3 is TGCAGCGTTGACGGCACCTACGAGCAGTACTTC. It translates to CSVDGTYEQYF.

V is TRBV20-1 and J is TRBJ2-3; D remains unclear. The V end lost 1 base, the J end lost 0 bases, and 14 bases lay between the germline ends. Germline-derived CDR1 and CDR2 are DFQATT and SNEGSKA (reference sequence). CDR3 size: 16 residues. The CDR3 sequence is CSARVPTRSSTDTQYF. CDR3 sequence (DNA): TGCAGTGCTAGAGTACCGACAAGATCTAGCACAGATACGCAGTATTTT.

This clonotype was seen a handful of times. The rearrangement joins TRBV29-1 to TRBJ2-5; D gene ambiguous. Trimming pared 4 bases from V and 3 bases from J, leaving 9 bases between. This CDR3 has 12 amino acids. The germline gives CDR1 SQVTM, CDR2 ANQGSEA. The CDR3 protein is CSVAELEETQYF. CDR3 bases: TGCAGCGTTGCCGAGCTCGAAGAGACCCAGTACTTC.

The rearrangement uses TRBV6-1 and TRBJ1-4; TRBD1 matches at 7 bases. The CDR3 runs to 16 residues. The V and J ends lost 2 bases and 1 base, in that order; junction bases with no gene match: 4. CDR1 is MNHNS, CDR2 SASEGT, per germline. This CDR3 is CASSERDRETNEKLFF. In DNA form, the CDR3 reads TGTGCCAGCAGTGAACGCGACAGGGAAACTAATGAAAAACTGTTTTTT.

This clonotype was observed a few times. This chain joins TRBV5-1 and TRBJ2-2, with a possible D match to TRBD2 (6 bases). The ends were cut back, 0 bases at V and 0 bases at J, with 6 bases in the middle. Germline assignment: CDR1 SGHRS and CDR2 YFSETQ. The CDR3 covers 15 residues. As DNA, the CDR3 is TGCGCCAGCAGCTTGGTAGCGGCGAACACCGGGGAGCTGTTTTTT. Protein: CASSLVAANTGELFF.

The genes are TRBV30 and TRBJ2-4, with D perhaps matching TRBD1 or TRBD2 (5 bases each). The CDR3 runs to 14 residues. Trimming removed 4 bases at V and 0 bases at J, with 10 bases between. The germline CDR1 and CDR2 sequences are GTSNPN and SVGIG (reference sequence). Here the CDR3 DNA reads TGTGCCTGGATTCCGGGGCTAGCCAAAAACATTCAGTACTTC. Its protein is CAWIPGLAKNIQYF.

This clonotype was counted at least ten times. This chain connects TRBV27 to TRBJ2-3; 8 bases fit TRBD1. CDR1 and CDR2 from the germline V gene are MNHEY and SMNVEV (reference sequence). Trimming cost V 2 bases and J 0 bases; bases outside gene matches: 4. The CDR3 loop spans 16 amino acids. CDR3 in DNA: TGTGCCAGCAGTTTACCCGGACAGGGAAGCACAGATACGCAGTATTTT. As protein: CASSLPGQGSTDTQYF.

This chain joins TRBV12-3 or TRBV12-4 and TRBJ1-6; D may be TRBD1 (6 bases). The V end lost 7 bases, the J end lost 12 bases, and 16 bases lay between the germline ends. The CDR3 is 13 residues long. Written as DNA, the CDR3 is TGTGCCAGCACTATGGGGGGCGAGTTACCCCTCCACTTT. Protein: CASTMGGELPLHF.

This rearrangement joins TRBV12-3 or TRBV12-4 to TRBJ2-5; a weak D match, TRBD1 (6 bases). The tail of the sequence fits TRBJ2-4 better, so the J call may be wrong. CDR3 size: 13 residues. The CDR3 DNA sequence: TGTGCCAGCAGATTTAGGACAGAGAGCATTCAGTACTTC. This encodes CASRFRTESIQYF.

The gene calls are TRBV2 and TRBJ2-7, with 10 bases lining up with TRBD1. Trimming removed 6 bases from V and 1 base from J; junction bases left unmatched: 6. This CDR3 spans 15 amino acids. Germline loops: CDR1 SNHLY, CDR2 FYNNEI. The CDR3 region has the DNA TGTGCCAGCAGCATGACAGGGGGCGAATCCTACGAGCAGTACTTC. Translating gives CASSMTGGESYEQYF.

V is TRBV28 and J is TRBJ1-1; D is unclear. The CDR3 length is 15 residues. V shed 1 base and J shed 3 bases, with 12 bases lying between them. Looked up from germline, CDR1 is MDHEN and CDR2 is SYDVKM. The DNA of the CDR3 is TGTGCCAGCAGTTTATTCGGAGATAAGGACACTGAAGCTTTCTTT. Protein product: CASSLFGDKDTEAFF.

The rearrangement joins TRBV7-2 to TRBJ1-4; tentative D call: TRBD1 (5 bases). The V end lost 0 bases, the J end lost 3 bases, and 8 bases lay between the germline ends. The CDR3 has 15 residues. Looked up from germline, CDR1 is SGHTA and CDR2 is FQGNSA. The CDR3 sequence: CASSLAGTSNEKLFF. CDR3 coding DNA: TGTGCCAGCAGCTTAGCCGGGACTTCTAATGAAAAACTGTTTTTT.

There are a few counts of this clonotype. This chain joins TRBV6-5 and TRBJ2-7, with D maybe TRBD2 (5 bases). CDR1 is MNHEY and CDR2 is SVGAGI in the germline V gene. The V and J ends lost 0 bases and 0 bases respectively, with 12 bases between them. The CDR3 spans 16 residues. CDR3 amino acids: CASSYSSSSRSYEQYF. As DNA, the CDR3 is TGTGCCAGCAGTTACTCGTCTAGCTCCCGCTCCTACGAGCAGTACTTC.

This sequence joins TRBV20-1 and TRBJ2-1; 8 nucleotides agree with TRBD1. The CDR3 covers 17 residues. J was trimmed by 0 bases and V by 3 bases; bases with no gene match: 10. CDR1 and CDR2 (germline): DFQATT, SNEGSKA (reference sequence). CDR3 nucleotide sequence: TGCAGTGCTAGTTCAGGGGGCTTTTCCCACTCCTACAATGAGCAGTTCTTC. Amino acid sequence: CSASSGGFSHSYNEQFF.

CDR3 DNA sequence: TGTGCCAGCAGCAAGTCCGGGACTAGGATTCTCAATGAGCAGTTCTTC. It yields the protein CASSKSGTRILNEQFF. The V gene is TRBV5-6, the J gene TRBJ2-1; 8 positions match TRBD2. CDR3 length: 16 amino acids. Germline CDR1 and CDR2: SGHDT and YYEEEE. With V trimmed by 4 bases and J by 6 bases, 12 bases remained unmatched.

This clonotype was observed a few times. A much larger clone sits a single nucleotide away, making a read error possible. This rearrangement joins TRBV29-1 to TRBJ2-3; D may correspond to TRBD1 or TRBD2 (5 bases each). This CDR3 is built from 12 residues. Per the germline V gene, CDR1 is SQVTM and CDR2 is ANQGSEA. The CDR3 DNA sequence: TGCACCGGGACCTCCGGCGCAGATACGCAGTATTTT. The encoded protein is CTGTSGADTQYF.